This TCR beta chain was found in a study of blood T cells in healthy people across ages. Looking at the study overall: With template switching, about one barcoded beta molecule was captured per two T cells. Points from the study as a whole: Investigators viewed diversity estimates from one million T cells as underestimates, the study reported.

The authors ran a second PCR of about 7 to 11 cycles using a sample-barcoded 5' primer and a J-beta primer mix. Tagging of each cDNA molecule was performed by a template-switch adaptor with 12 random nucleotides. All samples gave at least 2.5 million CDR3-containing paired-end reads. TCRdb redid the calling of the 5' RACE reads with MiXCR, one entry per CDR3 protein. The profile shows 1.5 million to 2 million distinct CDR3 sequences, about two fifths of them singletons. The CDR3 totals 14 residues. From germline, CDR1 is MNHEY and CDR2 SMNVEV (reference sequence). Comments on this clonotype: As yet, its antigen is unknown.

Sequencing was done on a sample of blood. The chain recombines TRBV27 with TRBJ2-4, with 8 bases aligning to TRBD1. The J call may not be correct, given that the DNA end is closer to TRBJ2-7. This receptor was obtained from a human donor in good health. The CDR3 reads CASTSTGAWYEQYF. The CDR3 DNA sequence: TGTGCCAGCACCTCGACAGGGGCTTGGTACGAGCAGTACTTC.